The 5 T cell receptor beta chains given below trace back to one sample, sequenced in a study of response to subunit inactivated influenza vaccine (dated by TCRdb to about 2018). Library prep was done by RT-PCR. Sequencer: Illumina HiSeq 2500. TCRdb trimmed the raw reads at Q25, called clones with MiXCR and kept productive beta chains. CDR3 protein duplicates are merged, each entry listing the most common genes and DNA. For this sample the table gives around 710,000 distinct CDR3 sequences, of which approximately 13% were detected only once. 6.5% to 8.5% of the sample goes to the ten largest clones. This specimen was PBMCs from blood, taken about 14 days before vaccination. These receptors all come from a man between 45 and 60 years old who received an inactivated influenza vaccine. Donor details come from another sample of the same person, matched by shared clones.

This clonotype was seen only a few times. The rearrangement links TRBV7-9 to TRBJ2-3; 10 bases align to TRBD1. Losses at the gene ends were 5 bases for V and 6 bases for J; bases not matched to a gene: 2. The CDR3 totals 13 residues. Germline values: CDR1 SEHNR, CDR2 FQNEAQ (reference sequence). In DNA form, the CDR3 reads TGTGCCAGCAGCGGACAGGGGGTGGATACGCAGTATTTT. Its translation: CASSGQGVDTQYF.

This clonotype was observed a few times. The CDR3, as DNA: TGCAGCGTTGACAGGGGGGCCTATGGCTACACCTTC. Protein product: CSVDRGAYGYTF. The V call is TRBV29-1, the J call TRBJ1-2, with 7 nucleotides matching TRBD1. Germline CDR1 reads SQVTM; CDR2 reads ANQGSEA. The CDR3 is made up of 12 amino acids. V lost 3 bases to trimming and J lost 4 bases; unmatched junction nucleotides: 2.

This clonotype was detected only a few times. Here the CDR3 reads CATSNPVDYGYTF. CDR3 sequence (DNA): TGTGCCACCAGCAACCCAGTAGACTATGGCTACACCTTC. This chain connects TRBV15 to TRBJ1-2; D gene uncertain. CDR1 LNHNV and CDR2 YYDKDF come from the germline V gene (reference sequence). CDR3 size: 13 residues. The V gene lost 4 bases and the J gene lost 3 bases, with 9 bases spanning the gap.

This chain links TRBV10-3 with TRBJ2-7; 8 bases fit TRBD2. With 6 bases clipped from V and 3 bases from J, the junction kept 7 bases outside the gene matches. The CDR3 extends over 14 amino acids. Germline lookup yields CDR1 ENHRY and CDR2 SYGVKD. The CDR3 loop reads CAIRAAGAGYEQYF. CDR3 in DNA: TGTGCCATCAGAGCAGCGGGGGCAGGCTACGAGCAGTACTTC.

This clonotype was counted many times. The V and J genes are TRBV28 and TRBJ1-3; no firm D call. Trimming removed 7 bases at V and 2 bases at J, with 18 bases between. From germline, CDR1 is MDHEN and CDR2 SYDVKM. The CDR3 length is 16 residues. The CDR3 sequence: CASNPSGIDTGNTIYF. CDR3 DNA sequence: TGTGCCAGCAACCCCTCGGGGATTGACACTGGAAACACCATATATTTT.